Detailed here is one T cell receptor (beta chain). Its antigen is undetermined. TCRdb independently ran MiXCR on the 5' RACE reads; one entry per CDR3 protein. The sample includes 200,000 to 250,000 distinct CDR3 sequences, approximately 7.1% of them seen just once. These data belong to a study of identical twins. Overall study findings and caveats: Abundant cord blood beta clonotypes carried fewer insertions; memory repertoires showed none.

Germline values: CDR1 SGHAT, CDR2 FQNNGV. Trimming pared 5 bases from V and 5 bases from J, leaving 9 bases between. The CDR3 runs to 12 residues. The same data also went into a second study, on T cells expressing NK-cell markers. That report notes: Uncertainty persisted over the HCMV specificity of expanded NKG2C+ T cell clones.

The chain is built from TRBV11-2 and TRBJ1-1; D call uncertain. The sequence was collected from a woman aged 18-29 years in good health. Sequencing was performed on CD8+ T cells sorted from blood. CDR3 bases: TGTGCCAGCAGCCGCTCAGCAACTGAAGCTTTCTTT. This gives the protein CASSRSATEAFF.